This TCR beta chain was identified during a study of tumor and adjacent non-tumor tissue in lung cancer. RNA was extracted from bulk tissue without any cell sorting. More than 3 cm separated this lung sample from the edge of the tumor. CDR1 and CDR2 (germline): SGHTA, FQGNSA. This CDR3 has 15 residues. A modified ARM-PCR protocol with three rounds of nested PCR amplified TCRbeta. TCRdb analysed the multiplex PCR reads with MiXCR anew, one entry per CDR3 protein. The table records about 100,000 distinct CDR3 sequences, 55% to 65% of them present only once. General study results and limits: In normal lung, the top 100 clones were significantly more dominant than in tumor.

To note about this clonotype: What it binds is not known. It is likely a read error, because the conserved phenylalanine at the end of the CDR3 is missing.

The sample consisted of distant non-tumor lung tissue. This TCR was sampled from a young man with non-small cell lung cancer. The genes are TRBV7-2 and TRBJ1-2, with 7 positions matching TRBD1. The DNA for the CDR3 is TGTGCCAGTAGCTCCTATCACTTAGGGGGCCGTGGCTACACCTTA. Protein product: CASSSYHLGGRGYTL.